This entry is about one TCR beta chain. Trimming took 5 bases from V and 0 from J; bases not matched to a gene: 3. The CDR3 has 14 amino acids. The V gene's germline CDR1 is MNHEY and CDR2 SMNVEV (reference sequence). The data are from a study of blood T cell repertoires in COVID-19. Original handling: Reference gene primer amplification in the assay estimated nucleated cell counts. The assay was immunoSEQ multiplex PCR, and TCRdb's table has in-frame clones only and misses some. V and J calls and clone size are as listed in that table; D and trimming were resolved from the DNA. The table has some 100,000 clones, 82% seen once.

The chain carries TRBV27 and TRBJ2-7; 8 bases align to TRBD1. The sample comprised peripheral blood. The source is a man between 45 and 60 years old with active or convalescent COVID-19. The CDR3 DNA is TGTGCCAGCAGTAGGACAGGGAGCTCCTACGAGCAGTACTTC. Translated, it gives CASSRTGSSYEQYF.